Detailed here is one T cell receptor (beta chain). Its antigen is not identified. Naivety among CD8 cells was defined by CD45RO negativity and positive CCR7 selection, thereby excluding terminally differentiated effector memory CD45RA+ cells. The sample comes from a study of shared clonotypes between healthy human individuals. Across the whole study: Three plates each covered CD4 naive and memory; CD8 naive two, CD8 memory one.

Sequenced by immunoSEQ multiplex PCR; TCRdb stores in-frame clones only, minus some. The sample shows some 1,900,000 clones, approximately 94% of them seen only once. Findings and limits, study-wide: Sampling covered blood only; tissue repertoires likely differ. Rarefaction revealed incomplete sorted-subset sequencing despite large depth.

The V gene lost 1 base and the J gene lost 6 bases, with 13 bases spanning the gap. This CDR3 has 14 amino acids. Germline CDR1 SGHTA, CDR2 FQGNSA. The chain links TRBV7-2 to TRBJ2-7; D not resolved. Material: naive CD8+ T cells sorted from blood. The clonotype originates from a man younger than 30 in good health. The CDR3 nucleotides are TGTGCCAGCAGCTTAGTGACATCCCTAAGCGAGCAGTACTTC. It encodes CASSLVTSLSEQYF.